A selection of T cell receptor beta chains follows, all from one sample in a study of cytomegalovirus exposure and HLA in healthy donors. Sequenced by immunoSEQ multiplex PCR; TCRdb stores in-frame clones only, minus some. The sample shows about 190,000 clones, 80% to 85% of them seen only once. Sequencing used PBMCs. The origin of the receptors is a woman younger than 35 in good health and CMV-seropositive. The CDR3 runs from the conserved cysteine through the conserved F or W. Fields, in order: V gene, J gene, CDR3 protein.

V gene: TRBV4-1
J gene: TRBJ2-7
CDR3 protein: CASSQESGYAEQYF

V gene: TRBV11-2
J gene: TRBJ2-1
CDR3 protein: CASSFRLAGEMSSYNEQFF

V gene: TRBV19
J gene: TRBJ1-4
CDR3 protein: CASSRDIGAEKLFF

V gene: TRBV9
J gene: TRBJ2-3
CDR3 protein: CASNTPVLSPDTDTQYF

V gene: TRBV9
J gene: TRBJ2-1
CDR3 protein: CASKSGTGNNEQFF

V gene: TRBV5-1
J gene: TRBJ2-6
CDR3 protein: CASSLDQFPGSGANVLTF

V gene: TRBV5-5
J gene: TRBJ2-7
CDR3 protein: CASSTRDRGSSEQYF

V gene: TRBV18
J gene: TRBJ1-1
CDR3 protein: CASSPSTGVNTEAFF

V gene: TRBV7-9
J gene: TRBJ1-1
CDR3 protein: CASSSSRDRGPEEAFF

V gene: TRBV6-1
J gene: TRBJ1-1
CDR3 protein: CASSGGPFF

V gene: TRBV4-1
J gene: TRBJ2-1
CDR3 protein: CASSPGRGKSSYNEQFF

V gene: TRBV6-1
J gene: TRBJ2-1
CDR3 protein: CASSESVAGSYNEQFF

V gene: TRBV7-2
J gene: TRBJ1-1
CDR3 protein: CASSLNSLPNTEAFF

V gene: TRBV14
J gene: TRBJ2-5
CDR3 protein: CASSQDSGVETQYF

V gene: TRBV11-2
J gene: TRBJ2-7
CDR3 protein: CASSFSDRASYEQYF

V gene: TRBV7-2
J gene: TRBJ2-3
CDR3 protein: CASSQGAGLAGIWTDTQYF

V gene: TRBV9
J gene: TRBJ1-6
CDR3 protein: CASSRGSYNSPLHF

V gene: TRBV15
J gene: TRBJ2-7
CDR3 protein: CATSRRGYEQYF

V gene: TRBV19
J gene: TRBJ1-1
CDR3 protein: CASSVWGGTEAFF

V gene: TRBV12-5
J gene: TRBJ2-3
CDR3 protein: CASGSGGADTQYF

V gene: TRBV7-3
J gene: TRBJ2-7
CDR3 protein: CASSPTGLAGYYEQYF

V gene: TRBV25-1
J gene: TRBJ1-2
CDR3 protein: CASSDSGGDLRGYTF

V gene: TRBV2
J gene: TRBJ1-2
CDR3 protein: CASSARGENYGYTF

V gene: TRBV7-8
J gene: TRBJ2-1
CDR3 protein: CASSLVETGRNEQFF

V gene: TRBV19
J gene: TRBJ1-2
CDR3 protein: CASSIWSTGNGYTF

V gene: TRBV5-6
J gene: TRBJ2-7
CDR3 protein: CASSLEGKGTTTSYEQYF

V gene: TRBV20-1
J gene: TRBJ1-1
CDR3 protein: CSQGMNTEAFF

V gene: TRBV10-3
J gene: TRBJ1-2
CDR3 protein: CALSRGGDYGYTF

V gene: TRBV19
J gene: TRBJ1-1
CDR3 protein: CASSIGGGAEAFF